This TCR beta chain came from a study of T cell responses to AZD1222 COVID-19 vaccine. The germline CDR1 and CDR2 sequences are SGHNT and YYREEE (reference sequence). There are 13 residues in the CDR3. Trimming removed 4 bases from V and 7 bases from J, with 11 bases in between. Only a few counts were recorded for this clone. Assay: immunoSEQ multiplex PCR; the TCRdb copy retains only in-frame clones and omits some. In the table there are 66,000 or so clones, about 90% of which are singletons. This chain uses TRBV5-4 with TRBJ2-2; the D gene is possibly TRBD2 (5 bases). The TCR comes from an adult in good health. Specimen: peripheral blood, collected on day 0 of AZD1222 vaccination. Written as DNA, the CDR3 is TGTGCCAGCAGCGTGGAGGAGGACGGGGAGCTGTTTTTT. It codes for CASSVEEDGELFF.